The 4 T cell receptor beta chains listed next were all sequenced from one sample in a study of Ad26.COV2.S vaccination and SARS-CoV-2 variants (dated by TCRdb to 2020 to 2022). Receptor libraries were prepared by the immunoSEQ multiplex PCR assay. Held by TCRdb, this immuneACCESS table contains in-frame sequences only and omits some clones. Under half of the omission traces to an unresolved V gene where checked; the cause of the rest is unknown. The sample table shows 500,000 or so clones, and 89% are seen once. The top ten clones comprise approximately 2.5% of the sample. What this sample's treatment or condition label stands for: 15 to 20 received Ad26.COV2.S at low or high dose, single or two shots; roughly five received placebo; per-sample allocation not given. For vaccine and placebo recipients, repertoires were sequenced using samples collected on day 63 after the first injection. Sequences were derived from peripheral blood, sampled in a trial of Ad26.COV2.S vaccine versus placebo. The receptors were gathered from a person between 18 and 65 years old who received the Ad26.COV2.S COVID-19 vaccine or a placebo.

This clone was counted a few times. J is TRBJ1-6 and V is TRBV6-5, with 10 bases fitting TRBD1. Unmatched junction bases numbered 6, after V lost 2 bases and J lost 14 bases. This CDR3 is built from 14 residues. Germline V gives CDR1 MNHEY, CDR2 SVGAGI. Here the CDR3 reads CASSYGTGDEALHF. CDR3 nucleotides: TGTGCCAGCAGTTACGGGACAGGGGATGAAGCCCTCCACTTT.

The chain combines TRBV19 with TRBJ2-2; 10 bases map to TRBD1. V was pared by 6 bases and J by 5 bases, with 6 bases of the junction left unmatched. This CDR3 contains 15 residues. Germline V gene data show CDR1 as LNHDA and CDR2 as SQIVND (reference sequence). CDR3 DNA: TGTGCCAGTAGCCTTGACAGGGGGCTTACCGGGGAGCTGTTTTTT. Amino acids: CASSLDRGLTGELFF.

V is TRBV2 and J is TRBJ2-2, with unresolved D. This CDR3 is 13 amino acids long. V was clipped by 3 bases and J by 6 bases, with 8 bases between them. From germline, CDR1 is SNHLY and CDR2 FYNNEI. CDR3 sequence (DNA): TGTGCCAGCAGTGACGAACGGTCCGGGGAGCTGTTTTTT. It codes for CASSDERSGELFF. The variable domain in full, with the rest retrieved from reference TRBV2 and TRBJ2-2, is EPEVTQTPSHQVTQMGQEVILRCVPISNHLYFYWYRQILGQKVEFLVSFYNNEISEKSEIFDDQFSVERPDGSNFTLKIRSTKLEDSAMYFCASSDERSGELFFGEGSRLTVL.

J is TRBJ1-1 and V is TRBV29-1; TRBD1 matches 8 bases. Trimming took 6 bases from V and 9 from J; bases not matched to a gene: 18. The CDR3 extends over 15 amino acids. Per germline, CDR1 SQVTM and CDR2 ANQGSEA. The CDR3 loop reads CSVGYFGQGESKAFF. The CDR3 DNA is TGCAGCGTGGGCTACTTCGGACAGGGTGAAAGTAAAGCTTTCTTT. Full variable domain (remainder filled in from reference TRBV29-1 and TRBJ1-1): SAVISQKPSRDICQRGTSLTIQCQVDSQVTMMFWYRQQPGQSLTLIATANQGSEATYESGFVIDKFPISRPNLTFSTLTVSNMSPEDSSIYLCSVGYFGQGESKAFFGQGTRLTVV.